Described below is a single T cell receptor (beta chain) sequence and its context. Its antigen is unidentified. The data were produced by immunoSEQ multiplex PCR, yet TCRdb's version contains in-frame clones alone and is incomplete. The sample consists of approximately 31,000 clones, nearly 95% of them appearing once. These data are taken from a study of circulating and synovial CD4+ cells in juvenile arthritis. The V segment lost 0 bases and the J segment 6 bases; nucleotides outside the gene matches: 9. Germline V gene data show CDR1 as SGHDT and CDR2 as YYEEEE. The CDR3 is 16 amino acids. The study's findings and limits: These blood cells shared more CDR3 sequences with synovium than bulk blood. CPL and bulk CD4 samples differed at least tenfold in T cell genomes. The pathogenic-like versus bulk T cell difference escaped Vbeta family analysis. Overlap with synovium rose as more T cells were sequenced.

The chain joins TRBV5-6 to TRBJ2-4, with 7 nucleotides matching TRBD2. Input material: CD4+ T cells from blood. The clonotype comes from a human donor with juvenile idiopathic arthritis. CDR3 protein: CASSLAGTTARNIQYF. CDR3 coding DNA: TGTGCCAGCAGCTTGGCCGGGACTACAGCCCGAAACATTCAGTACTTC.